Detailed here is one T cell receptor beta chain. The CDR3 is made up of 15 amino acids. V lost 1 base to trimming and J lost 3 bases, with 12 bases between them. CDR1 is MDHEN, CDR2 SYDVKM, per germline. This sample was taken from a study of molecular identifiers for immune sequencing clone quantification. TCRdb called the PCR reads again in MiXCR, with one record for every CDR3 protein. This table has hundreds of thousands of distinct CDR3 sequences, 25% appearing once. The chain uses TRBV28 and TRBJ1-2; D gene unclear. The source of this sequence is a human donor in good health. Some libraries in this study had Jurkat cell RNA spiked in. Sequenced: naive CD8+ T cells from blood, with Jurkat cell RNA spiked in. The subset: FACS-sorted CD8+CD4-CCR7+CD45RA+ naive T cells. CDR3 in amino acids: CASSLSLGNYYGYTF. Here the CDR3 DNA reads TGTGCCAGCAGTTTATCCCTAGGGAATTACTATGGCTACACCTTC.